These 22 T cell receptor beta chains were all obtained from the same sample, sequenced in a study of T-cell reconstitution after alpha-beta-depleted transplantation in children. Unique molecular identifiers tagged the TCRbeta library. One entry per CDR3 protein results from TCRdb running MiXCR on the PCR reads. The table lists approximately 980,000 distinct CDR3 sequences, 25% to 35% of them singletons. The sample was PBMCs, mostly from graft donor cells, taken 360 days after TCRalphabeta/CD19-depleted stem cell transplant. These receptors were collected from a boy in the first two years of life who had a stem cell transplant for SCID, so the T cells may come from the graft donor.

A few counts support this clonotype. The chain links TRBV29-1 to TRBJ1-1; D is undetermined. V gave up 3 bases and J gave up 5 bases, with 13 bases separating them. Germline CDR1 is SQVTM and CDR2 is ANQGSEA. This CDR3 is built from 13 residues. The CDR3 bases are TGCAGCGTTGACCTCGTTGCTGGGACTGAAGCTTTCTTT. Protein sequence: CSVDLVAGTEAFF.

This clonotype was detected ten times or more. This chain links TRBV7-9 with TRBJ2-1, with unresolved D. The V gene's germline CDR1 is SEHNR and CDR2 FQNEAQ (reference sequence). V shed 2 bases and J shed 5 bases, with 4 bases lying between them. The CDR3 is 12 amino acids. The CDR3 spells CASSLRNNEQFF. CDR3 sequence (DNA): TGTGCCAGCAGCTTAAGGAACAATGAGCAGTTCTTC. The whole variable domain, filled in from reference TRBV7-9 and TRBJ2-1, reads DTGVSQNPRHKITKRGQNVTFRCDPISEHNRLYWYRQTLGQGPEFLTYFQNEAQLEKSRLLSDRFSAERPKGSFSTLEIQRTEQGDSAMYLCASSLRNNEQFFGPGTRLTVL.

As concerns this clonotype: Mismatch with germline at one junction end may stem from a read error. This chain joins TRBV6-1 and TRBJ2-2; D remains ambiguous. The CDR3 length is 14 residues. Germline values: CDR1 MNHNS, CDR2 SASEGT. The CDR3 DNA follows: TGTGCCAGCAGCCTTCGACCCTTCACCGGAGAGCTGTTTTTT. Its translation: CASSLRPFTGELFF.

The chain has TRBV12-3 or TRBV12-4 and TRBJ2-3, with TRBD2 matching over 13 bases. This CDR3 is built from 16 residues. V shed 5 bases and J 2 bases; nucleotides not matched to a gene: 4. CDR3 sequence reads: CASSKTSGGYTDTQYF. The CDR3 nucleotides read TGTGCCAGCAGTAAGACTAGCGGGGGGTACACAGATACGCAGTATTTT.

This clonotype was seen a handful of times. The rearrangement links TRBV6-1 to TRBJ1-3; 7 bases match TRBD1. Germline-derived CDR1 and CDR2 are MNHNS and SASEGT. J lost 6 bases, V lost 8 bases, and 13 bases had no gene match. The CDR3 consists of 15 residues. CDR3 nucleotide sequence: TGTGCCAGCGTCCGCCAACAGGGGACCTTAAACACCATATATTTT. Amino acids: CASVRQQGTLNTIYF.

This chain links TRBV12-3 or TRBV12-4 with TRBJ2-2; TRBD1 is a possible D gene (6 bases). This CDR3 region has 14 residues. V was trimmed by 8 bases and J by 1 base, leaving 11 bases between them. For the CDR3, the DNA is TGTGCCAGCGAGGACAGATTGAACACCGGGGAGCTGTTTTTT. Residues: CASEDRLNTGELFF.

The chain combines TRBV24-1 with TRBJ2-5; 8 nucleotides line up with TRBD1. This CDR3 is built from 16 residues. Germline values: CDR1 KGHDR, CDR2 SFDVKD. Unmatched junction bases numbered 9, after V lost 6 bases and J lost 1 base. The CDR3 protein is CATSPNRGSLQETQYF. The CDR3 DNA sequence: TGTGCCACCAGTCCGAACAGGGGGTCCCTCCAAGAGACCCAGTACTTC.

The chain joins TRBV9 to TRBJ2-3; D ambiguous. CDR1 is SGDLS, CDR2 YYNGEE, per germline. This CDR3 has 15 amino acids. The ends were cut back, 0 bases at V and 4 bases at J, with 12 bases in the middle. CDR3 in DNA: TGTGCCAGCAGCGTAGGCCTGCCATCGGCAGATACGCAGTATTTT. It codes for CASSVGLPSADTQYF.

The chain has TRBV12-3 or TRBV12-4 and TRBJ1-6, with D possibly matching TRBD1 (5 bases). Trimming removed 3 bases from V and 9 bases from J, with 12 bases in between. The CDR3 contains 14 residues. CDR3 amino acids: CASSFGAELSPLHF. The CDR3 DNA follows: TGTGCCAGCAGTTTCGGGGCAGAACTTTCACCCCTCCACTTT.

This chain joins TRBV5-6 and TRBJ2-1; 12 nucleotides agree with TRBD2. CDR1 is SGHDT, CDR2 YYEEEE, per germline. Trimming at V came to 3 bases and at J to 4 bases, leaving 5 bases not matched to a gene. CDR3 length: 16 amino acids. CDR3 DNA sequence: TGTGCCAGCAGCTCCTGGACTAGCGGGGTTTACAATGAGCAGTTCTTC. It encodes CASSSWTSGVYNEQFF.

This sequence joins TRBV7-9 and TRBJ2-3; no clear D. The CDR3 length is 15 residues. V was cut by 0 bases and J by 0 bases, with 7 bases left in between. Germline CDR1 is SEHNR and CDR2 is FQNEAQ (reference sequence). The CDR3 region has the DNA TGTGCCAGCAGCTTAGCGGAGACTAGCACAGATACGCAGTATTTT. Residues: CASSLAETSTDTQYF. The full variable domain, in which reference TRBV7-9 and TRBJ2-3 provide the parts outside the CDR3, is DTGVSQNPRHKITKRGQNVTFRCDPISEHNRLYWYRQTLGQGPEFLTYFQNEAQLEKSRLLSDRFSAERPKGSFSTLEIQRTEQGDSAMYLCASSLAETSTDTQYFGPGTRLTVL.

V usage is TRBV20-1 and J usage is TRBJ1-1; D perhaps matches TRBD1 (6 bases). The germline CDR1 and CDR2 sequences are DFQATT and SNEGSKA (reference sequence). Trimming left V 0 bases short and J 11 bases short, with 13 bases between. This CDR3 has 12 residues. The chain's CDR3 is CSARDRGARAFF. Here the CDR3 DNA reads TGCAGTGCTAGAGACAGGGGAGCCAGGGCTTTCTTT.

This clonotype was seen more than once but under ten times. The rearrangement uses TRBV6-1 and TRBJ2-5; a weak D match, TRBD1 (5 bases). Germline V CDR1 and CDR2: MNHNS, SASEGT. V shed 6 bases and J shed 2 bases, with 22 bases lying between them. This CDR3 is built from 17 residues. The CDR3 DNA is TGTGCCAGCAGACCGACAGCTTCCACCGTCCTTCAAGAGACCCAGTACTTC. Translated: CASRPTASTVLQETQYF.

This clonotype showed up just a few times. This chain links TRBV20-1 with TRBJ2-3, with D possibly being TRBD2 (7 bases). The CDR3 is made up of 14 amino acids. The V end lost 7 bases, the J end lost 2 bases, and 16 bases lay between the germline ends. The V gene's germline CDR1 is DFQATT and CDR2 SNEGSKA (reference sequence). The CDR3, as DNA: TGCAGTGAATCCGGGGGGCCTTCCACAGATACGCAGTATTTT. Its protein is CSESGGPSTDTQYF.

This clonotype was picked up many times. The CDR3 bases are TGTGCCAGCAGGAGGACTTACTCAGAGACCCAGTACTTC. Protein product: CASRRTYSETQYF. The V gene is TRBV2, the J gene TRBJ2-5; possibly TRBD2 for D (5 bases). The germline V and J ends were trimmed by 6 bases and 4 bases, with 12 bases remaining between them. Germline CDR1 and CDR2: SNHLY and FYNNEI. The length of the CDR3 is 13 residues.

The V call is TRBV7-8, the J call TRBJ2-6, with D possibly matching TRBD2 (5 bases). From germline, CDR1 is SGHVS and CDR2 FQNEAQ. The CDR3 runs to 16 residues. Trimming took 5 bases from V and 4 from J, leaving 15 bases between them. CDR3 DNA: TGTGCCAGCAGCCCTAGATTGGGAGCAGGGGCCAACGTCCTGACTTTC. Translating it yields CASSPRLGAGANVLTF.

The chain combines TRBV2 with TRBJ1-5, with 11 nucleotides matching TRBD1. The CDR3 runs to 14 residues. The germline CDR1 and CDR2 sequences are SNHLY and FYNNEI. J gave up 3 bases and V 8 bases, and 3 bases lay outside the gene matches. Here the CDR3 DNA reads TGTGCCAGCGGGGGACAGGGGGACAATCAGCCCCAGCATTTT. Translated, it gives CASGGQGDNQPQHF.

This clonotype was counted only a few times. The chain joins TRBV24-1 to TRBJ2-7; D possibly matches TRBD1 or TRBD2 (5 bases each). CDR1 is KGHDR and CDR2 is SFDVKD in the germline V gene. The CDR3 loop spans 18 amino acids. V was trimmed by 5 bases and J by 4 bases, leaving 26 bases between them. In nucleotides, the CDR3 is TGTGCCACCAGTGGCCCGGGGCAGGACCTTACGGCCGGATACGAGCAGTACTTC. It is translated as CATSGPGQDLTAGYEQYF.

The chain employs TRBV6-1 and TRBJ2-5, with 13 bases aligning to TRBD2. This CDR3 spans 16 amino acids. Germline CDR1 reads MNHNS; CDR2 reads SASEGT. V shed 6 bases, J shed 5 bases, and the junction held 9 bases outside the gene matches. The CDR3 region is CASRPTSGGAWETQYF. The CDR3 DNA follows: TGTGCCAGCAGGCCTACTAGCGGGGGGGCCTGGGAGACCCAGTACTTC.

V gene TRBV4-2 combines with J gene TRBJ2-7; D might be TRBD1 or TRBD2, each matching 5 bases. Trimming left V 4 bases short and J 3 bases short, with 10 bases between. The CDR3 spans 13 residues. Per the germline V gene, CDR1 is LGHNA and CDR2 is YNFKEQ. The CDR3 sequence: CASSPRGIYEQYF. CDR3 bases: TGTGCCAGCAGCCCCCGGGGCATCTACGAGCAGTACTTC.

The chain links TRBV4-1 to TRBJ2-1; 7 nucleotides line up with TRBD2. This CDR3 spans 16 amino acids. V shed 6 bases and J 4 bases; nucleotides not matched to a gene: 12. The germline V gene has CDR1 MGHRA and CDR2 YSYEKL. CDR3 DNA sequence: TGCGCCAGCAGTCTATTAGCGGGTAGTACGTACAATGAGCAGTTCTTC. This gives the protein CASSLLAGSTYNEQFF.

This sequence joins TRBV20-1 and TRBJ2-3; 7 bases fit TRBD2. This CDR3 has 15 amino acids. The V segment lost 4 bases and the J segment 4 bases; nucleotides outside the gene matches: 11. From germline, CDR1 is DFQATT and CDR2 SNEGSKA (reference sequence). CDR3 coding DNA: TGCAGTGCTACCCCAGGGAGGGCGATTCCAGATACGCAGTATTTT. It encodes CSATPGRAIPDTQYF.